Included here is one TCR beta chain sequence, with context. Antigen: not known. The record originates from a study of cytomegalovirus exposure and HLA in healthy donors. Findings and limits, study-wide: Per a later analysis, HLA-associated TCR beta chains showed more clonal expansion than other, equally common TCR beta chains. The authors listed 150 to 200 TCR beta chains as cytomegalovirus-associated. TCR beta V segments were, for the most part, productive about 87% or about 30% of the time in an earlier analysis.

With 5 bases clipped from V and 4 bases from J, the junction kept 2 bases outside the gene matches. The CDR3 runs to 13 residues. Germline V gene lookup returns CDR1 SNHLY and CDR2 FYNNEI. This PCR relied on a set of 60 Vbeta primers and 13 Jbeta primers. The data were produced by immunoSEQ multiplex PCR, yet TCRdb's version contains in-frame clones alone and is incomplete. This table lists 93,000 or so clones. The receptor's source is a man aged 35 to 55 in good health and CMV-seronegative. This chain connects TRBV2 to TRBJ2-5; 9 nucleotides match TRBD1. The sample was PBMCs. CDR3 protein: CASSKDRGETQYF. The CDR3 DNA reads as TGTGCCAGCAGTAAGGACAGGGGAGAGACCCAGTACTTC.